A single sample is the source of the 9 T cell receptor beta chains below, sequenced in a study of cytomegalovirus exposure and HLA in healthy donors. Both 60 Vbeta primers and 13 Jbeta primers went into the PCR. Profiling relied on immunoSEQ multiplex PCR, and the TCRdb table lists in-frame clones only, not all of them. The data show 200,000 to 250,000 clones, roughly 75% seen once. Sequencing was carried out using PBMCs. The receptors here all came from a woman in her twenties or thirties in good health and CMV-seronegative.

The V and J genes are TRBV7-8 and TRBJ1-2; TRBD1 agrees at 10 bases. The ends lost 5 bases at V and 2 bases at J; junction bases unmatched: 2. Germline loops: CDR1 SGHVS, CDR2 FQNEAQ. The CDR3 consists of 14 residues. CDR3 DNA: TGTGCCAGCAGCCTGGGACAGGGGAACTATGGCTACACCTTC. This encodes CASSLGQGNYGYTF.

The chain's CDR3 is CSVNIGLAGVGFF. The CDR3 nucleotides read TGCAGCGTCAACATTGGACTAGCGGGGGTGGGGTTCTTC. This chain connects TRBV29-1 to TRBJ2-1; 13 nucleotides match TRBD2. Germline loops: CDR1 SQVTM, CDR2 ANQGSEA. This CDR3 contains 13 residues. V was pared by 6 bases and J by 15 bases, with 11 bases of the junction left unmatched.

This clone was counted a few times. This chain links TRBV9 with TRBJ1-2; a weak D match, TRBD1 (6 bases). Germline CDR1 SGDLS, CDR2 YYNGEE. The CDR3 is made up of 15 amino acids. The germline V and J ends were trimmed by 0 bases and 4 bases, with 13 bases remaining between them. CDR3 sequence (DNA): TGTGCCAGCAGCGTAGAAGAACAGGGAGCCTATGGCTACACCTTC. Protein sequence: CASSVEEQGAYGYTF. The variable domain in full, completed from reference TRBV9 and TRBJ1-2, reads DSGVTQTPKHLITATGQRVTLRCSPRSGDLSVYWYQQSLDQGLQFLIQYYNGEERAKGNILERFSAQQFPDLHSELNLSSLELGDSALYFCASSVEEQGAYGYTFGSGTRLTVV.

The chain is built from TRBV27 and TRBJ1-1; weak D call: TRBD1 (5 bases). The CDR3 spans 15 residues. V was shortened by 9 bases and J by 5 bases, with 22 bases between the two germline ends. The V gene's germline CDR1 is MNHEY and CDR2 SMNVEV (reference sequence). CDR3 protein: CASSGGEEMRTEAFF. The CDR3 nucleotides read TGTGCCAGTTCGGGAGGGGAAGAAATGAGGACTGAAGCTTTCTTT.

The rearrangement links TRBV7-8 to TRBJ1-2; no firm D call. Deletions cut 5 bases from V and 7 bases from J, with 14 bases between. The CDR3 is 13 amino acids. Germline V gene lookup returns CDR1 SGHVS and CDR2 FQNEAQ. The chain's CDR3 is CASSLSSPPGYTF. CDR3 in DNA: TGTGCCAGCAGCCTTAGTTCCCCCCCTGGCTACACCTTC. Variable domain in full (rest from reference TRBV7-8 and TRBJ1-2): GAGVSQSPRYKVAKRGQDVALRCDPISGHVSLFWYQQALGQGPEFLTYFQNEAQLDKSGLPSDRFFAERPEGSVSTLKIQRTQQEDSAVYLCASSLSSPPGYTFGSGTRLTVV.

This clone came up once. The CDR3: CASSPGGVPPYIYNEQFF. CDR3 DNA: TGTGCCAGCAGCCCTGGGGGGGTCCCGCCTTACATATACAATGAGCAGTTCTTC. The chain is built from TRBV7-3 and TRBJ2-1; 7 nucleotides agree with TRBD2. The length of the CDR3 is 18 residues. J gave up 4 bases and V 5 bases, and 17 bases lay outside the gene matches. Germline loops: CDR1 SGHTA, CDR2 FQGTGA.

CDR3 in amino acids: CASSLVTGLGQPQHF. The CDR3 nucleotides read TGTGCCAGCAGCTTAGTGACGGGGTTGGGCCAGCCCCAGCATTTT. The rearrangement links TRBV7-9 to TRBJ1-5; D is unclear. Trimming left V 1 base short and J 7 bases short, with 14 bases between. Germline lookup yields CDR1 SEHNR and CDR2 FQNEAQ (reference sequence). The CDR3 length is 15 residues.

V gene TRBV6-5 combines with J gene TRBJ1-1; tentatively, D is TRBD1 (6 bases). V gave up 0 bases and J gave up 1 base, with 9 bases separating them. The CDR3 runs to 15 residues. Germline assignment: CDR1 MNHEY and CDR2 SVGAGI. Here the CDR3 DNA reads TGTGCCAGCAGTTACTCGGGACAAAGGAACACTGAAGCTTTCTTT. Protein: CASSYSGQRNTEAFF.

The V and J genes are TRBV27 and TRBJ1-1; maybe TRBD1 (6 bases). Germline-derived CDR1 and CDR2 are MNHEY and SMNVEV (reference sequence). Trimming removed 7 bases at V and 6 bases at J, with 18 bases between. This CDR3 is 14 amino acids long. The CDR3 sequence is CASTPGGGASEAFF. CDR3 coding DNA: TGTGCCAGCACTCCCGGTGGGGGGGCCTCTGAAGCTTTCTTT.